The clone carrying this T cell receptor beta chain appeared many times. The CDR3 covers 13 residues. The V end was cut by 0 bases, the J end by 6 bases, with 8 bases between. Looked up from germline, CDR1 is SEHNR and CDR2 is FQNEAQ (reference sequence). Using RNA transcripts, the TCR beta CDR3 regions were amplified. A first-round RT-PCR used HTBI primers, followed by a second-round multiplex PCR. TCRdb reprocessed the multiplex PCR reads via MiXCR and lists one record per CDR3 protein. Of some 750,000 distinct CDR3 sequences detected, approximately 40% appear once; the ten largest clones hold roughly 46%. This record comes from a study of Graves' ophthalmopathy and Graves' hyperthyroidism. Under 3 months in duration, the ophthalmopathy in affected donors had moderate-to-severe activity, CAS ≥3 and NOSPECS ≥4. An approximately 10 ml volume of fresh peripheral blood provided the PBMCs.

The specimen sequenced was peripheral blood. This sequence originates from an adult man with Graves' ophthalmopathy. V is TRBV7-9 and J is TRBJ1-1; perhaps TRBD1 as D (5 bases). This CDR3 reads CASSLARQPEAFF. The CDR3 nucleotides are TGTGCCAGCAGCTTAGCCCGACAGCCTGAAGCTTTCTTT.